This T cell receptor (beta chain) was documented in a study of beta chain features in type 1 diabetes. Study as a whole: The patient and healthy donor groups were comparable for age, gender and cell yields.

The V end was cut by 5 bases, the J end by 2 bases, with 10 bases between. The CDR3 has 14 amino acids. Germline V gene sequence: CDR1 MNHNY, CDR2 SVGAGI (reference sequence). The isolated RNA, all of it, was reverse transcribed, so expressed TCRB transcripts were what got sequenced. Using immunoSEQ multiplex PCR, the repertoire was profiled, and TCRdb retains in-frame clones only, with some absent. Of 300,000 to 450,000 clones detected, around a tenth appear once; the ten largest clones hold approximately 0.55%. Findings of the study overall: The VDJ junctions of type 1 diabetes patients carried fewer insertions and more deletions. In comparison with healthy donors, patients had naive, central memory and Treg TCRB repertoires that appeared more similar. Type 1 diabetes patients showed a moderate but significant shortening of TCRB CDR3s in all four CD4+ subsets.

Sorted populations all exceeded 95% purity. A word on this clone: What it binds is not known.

This sequence was found in a man aged 25-45 years with type 1 diabetes. V and J are TRBV6-6 and TRBJ1-3, with D possibly being TRBD1 (6 bases). Sample: central memory CD4+ T cells from blood. The CDR3: CASSHGTTGNTIYF. Written as DNA, the CDR3 is TGTGCCAGCAGTCACGGGACAACTGGAAACACCATATATTTT.